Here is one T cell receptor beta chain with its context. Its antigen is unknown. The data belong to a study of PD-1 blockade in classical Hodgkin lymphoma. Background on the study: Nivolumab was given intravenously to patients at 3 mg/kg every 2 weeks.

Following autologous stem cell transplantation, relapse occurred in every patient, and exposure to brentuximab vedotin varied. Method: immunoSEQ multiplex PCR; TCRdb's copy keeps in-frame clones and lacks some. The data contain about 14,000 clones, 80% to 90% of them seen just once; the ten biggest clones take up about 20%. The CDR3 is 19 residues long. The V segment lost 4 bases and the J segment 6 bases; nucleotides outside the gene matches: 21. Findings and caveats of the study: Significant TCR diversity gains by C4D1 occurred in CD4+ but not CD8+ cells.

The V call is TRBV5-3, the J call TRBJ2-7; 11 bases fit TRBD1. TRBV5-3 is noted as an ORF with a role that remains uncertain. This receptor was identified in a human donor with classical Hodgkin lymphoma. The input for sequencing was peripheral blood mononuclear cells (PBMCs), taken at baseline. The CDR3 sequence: CARSRTGTGGTGGGAEQYF. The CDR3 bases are TGTGCCAGAAGCAGAACCGGGACAGGGGGGACGGGCGGTGGCGCCGAGCAGTACTTC.